In its sample, the clone carrying this T cell receptor beta chain was seen a few times. The data originate from a study of STAT5B mutations in CD4+ large granular lymphocyte leukemia. The assay was run at survey level. Clones were sequenced by immunoSEQ multiplex PCR, and TCRdb holds only the in-frame ones, with some missing. Of tens of thousands of clones listed, about two thirds are singletons. This CDR3 comprises 15 residues. Trimming stripped 1 base from V and 8 bases from J, with 15 bases between. Germline values: CDR1 SEHNR, CDR2 FQNEAQ (reference sequence). V is TRBV7-9 and J is TRBJ2-1; maybe TRBD1 (6 bases). This clonotype originated in a human donor in good health. Material for sequencing was CD4+ T cells from blood buffy coats. The CDR3 loop is CASSLVTGSDHEQFF. As DNA, the CDR3 is TGTGCCAGCAGCTTAGTAACAGGGTCCGACCATGAGCAGTTCTTC.